This is a list of T cell receptor beta chains from one sample in a study of blood T cell repertoires in COVID-19. Using immunoSEQ multiplex PCR, the repertoire was profiled, and TCRdb retains in-frame clones only, with some absent. The sample comprises 200,000 to 300,000 clones, around 90% of which are singletons, and around 1% rests with the top ten. What was sequenced was PBMCs or T cells enriched from blood (not recorded which). The receptors were sampled from a man aged 50-59 years who had been exposed to COVID-19. CDR3s include the opening cysteine and the closing phenylalanine or tryptophan. Fields, in order: D gene, clone size, J gene, V gene, CDR3 DNA, CDR3 protein. D genes are given only for firm matches. Expanded clones are given a class, and other clones once, few, many or no size at all.

d_gene: .; abundance: .; j_gene: TRBJ1-2; v_gene: TRBV7-6; CDR3nt: TGTGCCAGCAGCTTAGAACGGGATCCGTGCTTC; CDR3aa: CASSLERDPCF
d_gene: TRBD1; abundance: .; j_gene: TRBJ1-2; v_gene: TRBV28; CDR3nt: TGTGCCACTATTACGACAGGGGGCAACTATGGCTACACCTTC; CDR3aa: CATITTGGNYGYTF
d_gene: TRBD1; abundance: .; j_gene: TRBJ1-1; v_gene: TRBV5-1; CDR3nt: TGCGCCAGCAGCAACTCCGGACAGGGCAAAAAGGTCACTGAAGCTTTCTTT; CDR3aa: CASSNSGQGKKVTEAFF
d_gene: .; abundance: .; j_gene: TRBJ2-5; v_gene: TRBV5-4; CDR3nt: TGTGCCAGCAGCCCCGGGACAACGGCCCAAGAGACCCAGTACTTC; CDR3aa: CASSPGTTAQETQYF
d_gene: .; abundance: .; j_gene: TRBJ1-3; v_gene: TRBV7-8; CDR3nt: TGTGCCAGCACTTACGGTCCAGGGAAGGGAAACACCATATATTTT; CDR3aa: CASTYGPGKGNTIYF
d_gene: .; abundance: .; j_gene: TRBJ2-5; v_gene: TRBV2; CDR3nt: TGTGCCAGTGGTGGGAGCGGTACAGCATCGTACCAAGAGACCCAGTACTTC; CDR3aa: CASGGSGTASYQETQYF
d_gene: .; abundance: few; j_gene: TRBJ1-4; v_gene: TRBV5-1; CDR3nt: TGCGCCAGCAGCTTGCACAGCGGGTATGAAAAACTGTTTTTT; CDR3aa: CASSLHSGYEKLFF
d_gene: .; abundance: .; j_gene: TRBJ2-7; v_gene: TRBV27; CDR3nt: TGTGCCAGCAGTTTATCGCGCTCAGGTTCCTACGAGCAGTACTTC; CDR3aa: CASSLSRSGSYEQYF
d_gene: TRBD1; abundance: .; j_gene: TRBJ1-2; v_gene: TRBV19; CDR3nt: TGTGCCAGTAGTATCCAGACAGGGGCGAACTATGGCTACACCTTC; CDR3aa: CASSIQTGANYGYTF
d_gene: TRBD1; abundance: .; j_gene: TRBJ1-2; v_gene: TRBV28; CDR3nt: TGTGCCAGCAGCCACCCCAGGGGGATGGTTAACTATGGCTACACCTTC; CDR3aa: CASSHPRGMVNYGYTF
d_gene: .; abundance: .; j_gene: TRBJ2-5; v_gene: TRBV11-3; CDR3nt: TGTGCCAGCAGCTTAGGACGGACAGGAGGGATCCAAGAGACCCAGTACTTC; CDR3aa: CASSLGRTGGIQETQYF
d_gene: TRBD1; abundance: few; j_gene: TRBJ1-1; v_gene: TRBV2; CDR3nt: TGTGCCAGCGGTGACAGGGTGGCTGGTAATGAAGCTTTCTTT; CDR3aa: CASGDRVAGNEAFF
d_gene: .; abundance: .; j_gene: TRBJ1-6; v_gene: TRBV29-1; CDR3nt: TGCAGCGTTGAATTGTCCCCGAATTCACCCCTCCACTTT; CDR3aa: CSVELSPNSPLHF
d_gene: TRBD1; abundance: .; j_gene: TRBJ1-1; v_gene: TRBV14; CDR3nt: TGTGCCAGCAGTAACAGGGGGCGCGTAGTTCGCGGCCACACTGAAGCTTTCTTT; CDR3aa: CASSNRGRVVRGHTEAFF
d_gene: .; abundance: .; j_gene: TRBJ2-1; v_gene: TRBV11-1; CDR3nt: TGTGCCAGCAGCGAGGAGTTGGGGCAGTTCTTC; CDR3aa: CASSEELGQFF
d_gene: .; abundance: .; j_gene: TRBJ1-1; v_gene: TRBV12-3/TRBV12-4; CDR3nt: TGTGCCAGCAATAGAGGGTGGGGAAATGAAGCTTTCTTT; CDR3aa: CASNRGWGNEAFF
d_gene: .; abundance: .; j_gene: TRBJ2-1; v_gene: TRBV9; CDR3nt: TGTGCCAGCAGCGTCCGTCCGTCTTACAATGAGCAGTTCTTC; CDR3aa: CASSVRPSYNEQFF
d_gene: TRBD1; abundance: .; j_gene: TRBJ1-2; v_gene: TRBV28; CDR3nt: TGTGCCAGCAGTTTTTCAGGCAGGGGGCTTCGTGGCTACACCTTC; CDR3aa: CASSFSGRGLRGYTF
d_gene: .; abundance: .; j_gene: TRBJ1-1; v_gene: TRBV6-5; CDR3nt: TGTGCCAGCAGTTACGAGGACACTGAAGCTTTCTTT; CDR3aa: CASSYEDTEAFF
d_gene: TRBD2; abundance: .; j_gene: TRBJ2-2; v_gene: TRBV6-2/TRBV6-3; CDR3nt: TGTGCCAGCAGTTACGGACTAGCGGGTGGGGAGCTGTTTTTT; CDR3aa: CASSYGLAGGELFF
d_gene: TRBD1; abundance: .; j_gene: TRBJ2-5; v_gene: TRBV29-1; CDR3nt: TGCAGCGTTCTAAGACAGGGGGGGGAGACCCAGTACTTC; CDR3aa: CSVLRQGGETQYF
d_gene: .; abundance: .; j_gene: TRBJ2-7; v_gene: TRBV6-5; CDR3nt: TGTGCCAGCAGTTACTCCGTTGCTAGTCCGGGCGAGCAGTACTTC; CDR3aa: CASSYSVASPGEQYF
d_gene: TRBD1; abundance: .; j_gene: TRBJ2-2; v_gene: TRBV5-1; CDR3nt: TGCGCCAGCAGCACTACGGGACAGGGGAGACGCACCGGGGAGCTGTTTTTT; CDR3aa: CASSTTGQGRRTGELFF
d_gene: .; abundance: .; j_gene: TRBJ1-1; v_gene: TRBV30; CDR3nt: TGTGCCTGGAGTGGTTCCCGGGACTACACTGAAGCTTTCTTT; CDR3aa: CAWSGSRDYTEAFF
d_gene: TRBD1; abundance: .; j_gene: TRBJ2-7; v_gene: TRBV5-1; CDR3nt: TGCGCCAGCAGCTTGGGAGCACAGGGGGAAGGTGAGCAGTACTTC; CDR3aa: CASSLGAQGEGEQYF
d_gene: .; abundance: .; j_gene: TRBJ1-1; v_gene: TRBV3-1/TRBV3-2; CDR3nt: TGTGCCAGCAGGCCGACAATGGGCACTGAAGCTTTCTTT; CDR3aa: CASRPTMGTEAFF
d_gene: TRBD2; abundance: .; j_gene: TRBJ2-2; v_gene: TRBV11-2; CDR3nt: TGTGCCAGCAGCTTACAGCCGGGGGGGTGGACCGGGGAGCTGTTTTTT; CDR3aa: CASSLQPGGWTGELFF
d_gene: .; abundance: .; j_gene: TRBJ1-5; v_gene: TRBV18; CDR3nt: TGTGCCAGCTCACCGAGCGGGAATCAGCCCCAGCATTTT; CDR3aa: CASSPSGNQPQHF
d_gene: TRBD1; abundance: .; j_gene: TRBJ1-5; v_gene: TRBV6-5; CDR3nt: TGTGCCAGCAGTCAATGGACAGGGAACAATCAGCCCCAGCATTTT; CDR3aa: CASSQWTGNNQPQHF
d_gene: .; abundance: .; j_gene: TRBJ1-5; v_gene: TRBV7-8; CDR3nt: TGTGCCAGCAGCTTAGTGGCAGGGGTTAATCAGCCCCAGCATTTT; CDR3aa: CASSLVAGVNQPQHF
d_gene: .; abundance: .; j_gene: TRBJ1-2; v_gene: TRBV28; CDR3nt: TGTGCCGGAAGTAGGGGCTACTATGGCTACACCTTC; CDR3aa: CAGSRGYYGYTF
d_gene: TRBD1; abundance: .; j_gene: TRBJ1-2; v_gene: TRBV6-6; CDR3nt: TGTGCCAGCAGACGACAGGGCGGGGACTATGGCTACACCTTC; CDR3aa: CASRRQGGDYGYTF
d_gene: .; abundance: .; j_gene: TRBJ1-4; v_gene: TRBV30; CDR3nt: TGTGCCTGGAGTGTCGCCAATGCGGCTAATGAAAAACTGTTTTTT; CDR3aa: CAWSVANAANEKLFF
d_gene: TRBD2; abundance: .; j_gene: TRBJ2-3; v_gene: TRBV5-1; CDR3nt: TGCGCCAGCAGCTTGGGAGGACTAGCGGGTGGAAATACGCAGTATTTT; CDR3aa: CASSLGGLAGGNTQYF
d_gene: .; abundance: .; j_gene: TRBJ2-5; v_gene: TRBV4-2; CDR3nt: TGTGCCAGCAGCCAAGAGGGCGGGGAGGCAGAGACCCAGTACTTC; CDR3aa: CASSQEGGEAETQYF
d_gene: TRBD1; abundance: .; j_gene: TRBJ2-5; v_gene: TRBV30; CDR3nt: TGTGCCTGGAGTGGAGGCAGGGGGGAGACCCAGTACTTC; CDR3aa: CAWSGGRGETQYF
d_gene: TRBD2; abundance: .; j_gene: TRBJ2-1; v_gene: TRBV5-3; CDR3nt: TGTGCCAGAAGCCCGCGACTAGCGTGCTCCTACAATGAGCAGTTCTTC; CDR3aa: CARSPRLACSYNEQFF
d_gene: TRBD1; abundance: .; j_gene: TRBJ2-5; v_gene: TRBV11-2; CDR3nt: TGTGCCAGCAGCTTAGCCGACAGGGGGCAAGAGACCCAGTACTTC; CDR3aa: CASSLADRGQETQYF
d_gene: .; abundance: .; j_gene: TRBJ1-1; v_gene: TRBV2; CDR3nt: TGTGCCAGCAAACAGGGAGGGGTCACTGAAGCTTTCTTT; CDR3aa: CASKQGGVTEAFF
d_gene: TRBD2; abundance: few; j_gene: TRBJ2-1; v_gene: TRBV28; CDR3nt: TGTGCCAGCAGGGCGGCTAGCGGGGTTTACAATGAGCAGTTCTTC; CDR3aa: CASRAASGVYNEQFF
d_gene: .; abundance: .; j_gene: TRBJ1-1; v_gene: TRBV28; CDR3nt: TGTGCCAGCAGTTTATATGGGGCTCATAACACTGAAGCTTTCTTT; CDR3aa: CASSLYGAHNTEAFF
d_gene: TRBD1; abundance: .; j_gene: TRBJ1-2; v_gene: TRBV5-4; CDR3nt: TGTGCCAGCAGACGATCCGGACAGGGGAACTATGGCTACACCTTC; CDR3aa: CASRRSGQGNYGYTF
d_gene: .; abundance: .; j_gene: TRBJ2-1; v_gene: TRBV27; CDR3nt: TGTGCCAGCAAAATCTCTAGCGCTTCCTACAATGAGCAGTTCTTC; CDR3aa: CASKISSASYNEQFF
d_gene: .; abundance: .; j_gene: TRBJ2-2; v_gene: TRBV7-6; CDR3nt: TGTGCCAGCAGCCGGGGGAGCTACACCGGGGAGCTGTTTTTT; CDR3aa: CASSRGSYTGELFF
d_gene: .; abundance: .; j_gene: TRBJ2-7; v_gene: TRBV24-1; CDR3nt: TGTGCCACCAGTGATGGCAGCTACGAGCAGTACTTC; CDR3aa: CATSDGSYEQYF
d_gene: .; abundance: .; j_gene: TRBJ1-2; v_gene: TRBV27; CDR3nt: TGTGCCAGCAGTTTATCACCCGGGGAGATCTATGGCTACACCTTC; CDR3aa: CASSLSPGEIYGYTF
d_gene: .; abundance: .; j_gene: TRBJ2-7; v_gene: TRBV29-1; CDR3nt: TGCAGCGCCCGACTAGGGATCTCCTACGAGCAGTACTTC; CDR3aa: CSARLGISYEQYF
d_gene: .; abundance: .; j_gene: TRBJ1-1; v_gene: TRBV11-1; CDR3nt: TGTGCCAGCAGCCTAACCAGGGTTACTGAAGCTTTCTTT; CDR3aa: CASSLTRVTEAFF
d_gene: .; abundance: .; j_gene: TRBJ1-1; v_gene: TRBV18; CDR3nt: TGTGCCAGCTCCCCATTCATAGGAGAGGGCACTGAAGCTTTCTTT; CDR3aa: CASSPFIGEGTEAFF
d_gene: TRBD2; abundance: once; j_gene: TRBJ2-1; v_gene: TRBV11-3; CDR3nt: TGTGCCAGCACCAGAATAAGCGGGAGGGTGAATGAGCAGTTCTTC; CDR3aa: CASTRISGRVNEQFF
d_gene: .; abundance: .; j_gene: TRBJ2-1; v_gene: TRBV6-4; CDR3nt: TGTGCCAGCAGCGTTGACACTAGCTCCTACAATGAGCAGTTCTTC; CDR3aa: CASSVDTSSYNEQFF
d_gene: .; abundance: .; j_gene: TRBJ2-7; v_gene: TRBV11-2; CDR3nt: TGTGCCAGCAGCTTAGTCCTTGCGAGCTCCTACGAGCAGTACTTC; CDR3aa: CASSLVLASSYEQYF
d_gene: .; abundance: .; j_gene: TRBJ1-5; v_gene: TRBV21-1; CDR3nt: TGTGCCAGCAGCAAAGAGGCAGGACATAGCAATCAGCCCCAGCATTTT; CDR3aa: CASSKEAGHSNQPQHF
d_gene: .; abundance: .; j_gene: TRBJ2-7; v_gene: TRBV3-1/TRBV3-2; CDR3nt: TGTGCCAGCAGCCAAGATGTTGCTAGACGGGAGCAGTACTTC; CDR3aa: CASSQDVARREQYF